This passage covers 11 T cell receptor beta chains from one sample sequenced in a study of cytomegalovirus exposure and HLA in healthy donors. A multiplex PCR was run with 60 Vbeta primers and 13 Jbeta primers. Assay used: immunoSEQ multiplex PCR; TCRdb lists only in-frame clones, some missing. The repertoire holds some 96,000 clones, with more than 70% as singletons. Sequenced: PBMCs. The receptors stem from a female donor in good health and CMV-seronegative.

This chain uses TRBV6-1 with TRBJ2-7; 7 bases are a match to TRBD1. Germline V CDR1 and CDR2: MNHNS, SASEGT. Germline trimming cut 7 bases from V and 0 bases from J; bases unmatched to any gene: 6. This CDR3 has 14 amino acids. The CDR3 sequence: CASTGQLASYEQYF. For the CDR3, the DNA is TGTGCCAGCACGGGACAGCTTGCCTCCTACGAGCAGTACTTC.

The chain couples TRBV4-1 to TRBJ2-1; 10 bases line up with TRBD1. The V segment lost 4 bases and the J segment 9 bases; nucleotides outside the gene matches: 9. Germline loops: CDR1 MGHRA, CDR2 YSYEKL. CDR3 length equals 15 residues. The CDR3 sequence is CASSRTDRGQTEQFF. The CDR3 coding sequence is TGCGCCAGCAGCCGAACCGACAGGGGGCAAACTGAGCAGTTCTTC.

The chain couples TRBV9 to TRBJ2-1; the match to TRBD1 covers 7 bases. The germline gives CDR1 SGDLS, CDR2 YYNGEE. Unmatched junction bases numbered 6, after V lost 0 bases and J lost 0 bases. The CDR3 length is 17 residues. CDR3 sequence reads: CASSVARGPSSYNEQFF. The CDR3 bases are TGTGCCAGCAGCGTAGCTAGGGGGCCCAGCTCCTACAATGAGCAGTTCTTC.

The CDR3 protein is CASSLQGAMNEQFF. DNA for the CDR3: TGTGCCAGCAGCTTACAGGGGGCGATGAATGAGCAGTTCTTC. V and J are TRBV7-6 and TRBJ2-1, with 8 positions matching TRBD1. The CDR3 is 14 residues long. CDR1 and CDR2 (germline): SGHVS, FNYEAQ. The V and J ends lost 2 bases and 7 bases, in that order; junction bases with no gene match: 4.

J is TRBJ1-1 and V is TRBV9; D not certain. V lost 2 bases to trimming and J lost 0 bases, with 5 bases between them. The CDR3 has 13 residues. From germline, CDR1 is SGDLS and CDR2 YYNGEE. CDR3 loop: CASSVRVNTEAFF. CDR3 DNA: TGTGCCAGCAGCGTGAGGGTGAACACTGAAGCTTTCTTT.

The V call is TRBV25-1, the J call TRBJ2-7; D perhaps matches TRBD2 (6 bases). Per the germline V gene, CDR1 is MGHDK and CDR2 is SYGVNS. With 6 bases removed from V and 1 base from J, the gap between germline ends came to 13 bases. This CDR3 has 14 amino acids. The CDR3 here is CASSPTRGSYEQYF. The CDR3 DNA reads TGTGCCAGCAGCCCCACGCGGGGTTCCTACGAGCAGTACTTC.

The rearrangement uses TRBV11-2 and TRBJ2-1; 8 bases are a match to TRBD2. V gave up 3 bases and J gave up 4 bases; unmatched junction bases: 8. The CDR3 sequence is 16 residues long. Germline assignment: CDR1 SGHAT and CDR2 FQNNGV. The CDR3 DNA follows: TGTGCCAGCAGCTTCGAGGCGGGGGGCGGGTACAATGAGCAGTTCTTC. Translated: CASSFEAGGGYNEQFF.

The DNA of the CDR3 is TGTGCCAGCAGCCGCCCCCTAAGCGATGGCTACACCTTC. This gives the protein CASSRPLSDGYTF. The chain has TRBV5-8 and TRBJ1-2, with D hard to call. The CDR3 has 13 amino acids. V was shortened by 4 bases and J by 6 bases, with 13 bases between the two germline ends. The germline V gene encodes CDR1 SGHTS and CDR2 YDEGEE.

The sample holds a few counts of this clone. The gene calls are TRBV5-6 and TRBJ2-3; 8 nucleotides match TRBD2. Germline-derived CDR1 and CDR2 are SGHDT and YYEEEE. V dropped 5 bases and J dropped 3; count of bases not matched to a gene: 5. CDR3 length equals 14 residues. The chain's CDR3 is CASSSSGRTDTQYF. The CDR3 region has the DNA TGTGCCAGCAGTTCGAGCGGGAGAACAGATACGCAGTATTTT.

The chain combines TRBV6-5 with TRBJ2-5, with D perhaps matching TRBD2 (5 bases). The V and J ends lost 0 bases and 5 bases respectively, with 16 bases between them. CDR3 length: 16 amino acids. Looked up from germline, CDR1 is MNHEY and CDR2 is SVGAGI. CDR3 DNA: TGTGCCAGCAGTTACTCGAGCGGAAGCCTCGGGGAGACCCAGTACTTC. Its protein product is CASSYSSGSLGETQYF.

V is TRBV4-1 and J is TRBJ1-1; tentatively, D is TRBD1 (5 bases). CDR3 length equals 14 residues. The germline V gene encodes CDR1 MGHRA and CDR2 YSYEKL. The V end lost 4 bases, the J end lost 11 bases, and 20 bases lay between the germline ends. CDR3 nucleotide sequence: TGCGCCAGCAGCCCCGAGGAGGGGCTCAGAGGGGCTTTCTTT. Translation: CASSPEEGLRGAFF.